This T cell receptor beta chain appears in the sequencing data of a study of human T cells and chemical hapten exposure. About the study: Patch tests containing 0.01% DPC, applied to the upper back, were read at 6 days. Findings and limits, study-wide: The donor cohort had alopecia, so its immune response may not match that of healthy people.

The CDR3 extends over 16 amino acids. Germline V gives CDR1 SGHRS, CDR2 YFSETQ. J was trimmed by 2 bases and V by 4 bases; bases with no gene match: 7. Time point specified: patch test 3, about 24 weeks after DPC sensitization. Stated treatment: therapeutic diphenylcyclopropenone sensitization with weekly scalp DPC. Blood collection happened ahead of applying each patch test. TCRdb used MiXCR to reprocess the RACE reads, holding one entry per CDR3 protein. The sample yields 150,000 to 200,000 distinct CDR3 sequences, around 25% seen once. Details on this clonotype: Its antigen remains unidentified.

J is TRBJ2-2 and V is TRBV5-1, with 8 positions matching TRBD2. The receptor was derived from a woman in her 40s with alopecia areata. Some clones in this sample may be carry-over from other donors' samples. The sample in question was whole blood, obtained in connection with sensitization to the hapten diphenylcyclopropenone (DPC). CDR3 sequence reads: CASSPTGLGNTGELFF. The CDR3 nucleotides read TGCGCCAGCAGCCCAACGGGACTAGGCAACACCGGGGAGCTGTTTTTT.